This T cell receptor (beta chain) was obtained from a study of T-cell reconstitution after alpha-beta-depleted transplantation in children. Unique molecular identifiers were used to barcode this TCRbeta library. TCRdb fed the PCR reads into MiXCR, producing one record per CDR3 protein. This table has about 600,000 distinct CDR3 sequences, 10% to 15% appearing once. Study findings and constraints: Some patients' high day-60 TCRbeta diversity was attributed to recipient cells surviving conditioning.

The table lists this clonotype with many counts. Its antigen is not identified. The CDR3 extends over 14 amino acids. Germline CDR1 reads SGHAT; CDR2 reads FQDESV (reference sequence). V dropped 3 bases and J dropped 8 bases, with 15 bases sitting between them. This TCR was recovered from a male patient younger than 18 who had a stem cell transplant for acute myeloid leukemia, so the T cells may come from the graft donor. The chain carries TRBV11-1 and TRBJ2-3; D gene uncertain. Here the sequenced sample was PBMCs, mostly from graft donor cells, taken 360 days after TCRalphabeta/CD19-depleted stem cell transplant. CDR3 sequence reads: CASSFAISAVTQYF. The CDR3 nucleotides are TGTGCCAGCAGCTTCGCCATCAGCGCTGTTACGCAGTATTTT.